These 32 T cell receptor beta chains share one sample of origin, sequenced in a study of T cell repertoires in cytomegalovirus infection (dated by TCRdb to between 2017 and 2020). Sequencing instrument: Illumina HiSeq 1500. In TCRdb, the public reads were trimmed at Q25 with fastp and aligned with MiXCR, with productive beta chains retained. Rows are unified per CDR3 protein, each entry keeping the most common DNA and genes. This sample comprises some 230,000 distinct CDR3 sequences, roughly 23% of them detected only once. The ten largest account for around a sixth of the sample. The sequencing input was CD8+ T cells from PBMCs. These receptors came from a human donor in good health (CMV status not recorded). Some clones in this sample may be carry-over from other donors' samples.

This clonotype was recorded a few times. This chain connects TRBV29-1 to TRBJ1-2; D is unclear. The germline V gene encodes CDR1 SQVTM and CDR2 ANQGSEA. The CDR3 extends over 11 amino acids. V was pared by 1 base and J by 7 bases, with 7 bases between. CDR3 sequence reads: CSVEARGGYTF. The CDR3 region has the DNA TGCAGCGTTGAAGCCCGGGGTGGCTACACCTTC.

This chain links TRBV12-3 or TRBV12-4 with TRBJ1-1, with D hard to call. The CDR3 covers 13 residues. V lost 1 base and J 3 bases, leaving 6 bases between the germline ends. The CDR3, as DNA: TGTGCCAGCAGTTTAGGCGTCGACACTGAAGCTTTCTTT. Its translation: CASSLGVDTEAFF.

The chain recombines TRBV2 with TRBJ2-2; no reliable D call. The germline gives CDR1 SNHLY, CDR2 FYNNEI. This CDR3 is built from 12 residues. The ends were cut back, 7 bases at V and 6 bases at J, with 9 bases in the middle. The CDR3 coding sequence is TGTGCCAGCACCGAATCGGCCGGGGAGCTGTTTTTT. This gives the protein CASTESAGELFF.

The rearrangement links TRBV11-2 to TRBJ1-1; no firm D call. Looked up from germline, CDR1 is SGHAT and CDR2 is FQNNGV. There are 13 residues in the CDR3. The germline V and J ends were trimmed by 1 base and 6 bases, with 9 bases remaining between them. CDR3 residues: CASSLGRSPEAFF. CDR3 bases: TGTGCCAGCAGCTTAGGGCGGTCTCCTGAAGCTTTCTTT.

V is TRBV27 and J is TRBJ2-1, with unresolved D. Germline V CDR1 and CDR2: MNHEY, SMNVEV (reference sequence). V was shortened by 5 bases and J by 5 bases, with 7 bases between the two germline ends. The CDR3 loop spans 12 amino acids. CDR3 sequence reads: CASSRPNNEQFF. CDR3 sequence (DNA): TGTGCCAGCAGTAGGCCAAACAATGAGCAGTTCTTC.

This clonotype was seen many times. V gene TRBV7-7 combines with J gene TRBJ2-1; D unresolved. The V and J ends lost 5 bases and 5 bases respectively, with 10 bases between them. This CDR3 is 13 amino acids long. The germline gives CDR1 SSHAT, CDR2 FNYEAQ (reference sequence). The CDR3 DNA reads TGTGCCAGCAGCCAAGGACGCCACAATGAGCAGTTCTTC. Translation: CASSQGRHNEQFF.

V is TRBV4-1 and J is TRBJ2-5, with TRBD2 identical over 7 bases. The CDR3 covers 16 residues. V lost 1 base to trimming and J lost 2 bases; unmatched junction nucleotides: 7. Per the germline V gene, CDR1 is MGHRA and CDR2 is YSYEKL. This CDR3 is CASSQVIVGGQETQYF. Written as DNA, the CDR3 is TGCGCCAGCAGCCAAGTGATAGTGGGGGGGCAAGAGACCCAGTACTTC.

This clonotype was observed many times. The chain employs TRBV7-8 and TRBJ1-6; D possibly corresponds to TRBD1 (6 bases). This CDR3 has 17 residues. V was trimmed by 5 bases and J by 8 bases, leaving 22 bases between them. Germline V gene lookup returns CDR1 SGHVS and CDR2 FQNEAQ. In DNA, the CDR3 is TGTGCCAGCAGCCTACTCGGTAGAACAGGGTGGTATTCACCCCTCCACTTT. Amino acid sequence: CASSLLGRTGWYSPLHF.

This clonotype was recorded at least ten times. This chain joins TRBV2 and TRBJ2-3; TRBD2 is a possible D gene (7 bases). V gave up 5 bases and J gave up 1 base, with 25 bases separating them. CDR1 is SNHLY and CDR2 is FYNNEI in the germline V gene. This CDR3 is built from 19 residues. CDR3 sequence reads: CASSSGMGASGIRTDTQYF. The CDR3 coding sequence is TGTGCCAGCAGTTCGGGTATGGGGGCTAGCGGAATCCGCACAGATACGCAGTATTTT.

This clonotype was picked up a small number of times. This chain uses TRBV27 with TRBJ2-3, with D unclear. CDR3 length: 14 amino acids. The germline V and J ends were trimmed by 2 bases and 6 bases, with 12 bases remaining between them. CDR1 is MNHEY, CDR2 SMNVEV, per germline (reference sequence). The CDR3 is CASSLSTYGDTQYF. In DNA, the CDR3 is TGTGCCAGCAGTTTAAGCACCTACGGGGATACGCAGTATTTT.

The V and J genes are TRBV28 and TRBJ2-3, with no clear D. Germline V gene data show CDR1 as MDHEN and CDR2 as SYDVKM. The CDR3 runs to 13 residues. V lost 5 bases, J lost 5 bases, and 11 bases lay in between. CDR3 nucleotide sequence: TGTGCCAGCAGTCCCCCTTTAGGAGATACGCAGTATTTT. This codes for CASSPPLGDTQYF.

In this sample, this clonotype turned up a few times. The chain uses TRBV7-3 and TRBJ1-1, with D possibly TRBD1 on 5 matching bases. The CDR3 is 13 residues long. The V and J ends lost 3 bases and 3 bases respectively, with 8 bases between them. Germline values: CDR1 SGHTA, CDR2 FQGTGA. The CDR3 here is CASSFRVDTEAFF. For the CDR3, the DNA is TGTGCCAGCAGCTTCAGGGTGGACACTGAAGCTTTCTTT. The full variable domain, completed using reference TRBV7-3 and TRBJ1-1, is GAGVSQTPSNKVTEKGKYVELRCDPISGHTALYWYRQSLGQGPEFLIYFQGTGAADDSGLPNDRFFAVRPEGSVSTLKIQRTERGDSAVYLCASSFRVDTEAFFGQGTRLTVV.

This clonotype was seen at least ten times. The chain employs TRBV7-6 and TRBJ1-1, with D maybe TRBD1 (5 bases). The CDR3 totals 11 residues. Trimming left V 4 bases short and J 7 bases short, with 7 bases between. Looked up from germline, CDR1 is SGHVS and CDR2 is FNYEAQ. The CDR3 coding sequence is TGTGCCAGCAGCTCAAGGGGTGAAGCTTTCTTT. It specifies CASSSRGEAFF.

This clonotype has at least ten counts. The chain uses TRBV7-9 and TRBJ2-5, with 10 nucleotides matching TRBD2. Trimming removed 3 bases from V and 9 bases from J; junction bases left unmatched: 13. Germline V lookup: CDR1 SEHNR, CDR2 FQNEAQ (reference sequence). There are 16 residues in the CDR3. The CDR3 DNA reads TGTGCCAGCAGCTTTCCCGAGCGGGGGGGCGTGATTTCCCAGTACTTC. This codes for CASSFPERGGVISQYF.

The table lists this clonotype with a few counts. This chain links TRBV24-1 with TRBJ2-3, with 8 bases lining up with TRBD1. The CDR3 totals 17 residues. V lost 9 bases to trimming and J lost 5 bases; unmatched junction nucleotides: 18. The germline V gene encodes CDR1 KGHDR and CDR2 SFDVKD. The CDR3 sequence: CATFGPVQGAREDTQYF. For the CDR3, the DNA is TGTGCCACCTTCGGTCCCGTTCAGGGGGCGCGAGAAGATACGCAGTATTTT.

This chain joins TRBV6-1 and TRBJ2-7; weak D call: TRBD1 (6 bases). V gave up 1 base and J gave up 3 bases, with 10 bases separating them. The CDR3 extends over 14 amino acids. Germline CDR1 reads MNHNS; CDR2 reads SASEGT. The CDR3 here is CASSEVPQGYEQYF. The CDR3 nucleotides are TGTGCCAGCAGTGAAGTTCCACAGGGCTACGAGCAGTACTTC.

This clonotype was observed many times. This chain links TRBV28 with TRBJ1-5; 7 positions agree with TRBD1. The CDR3 sequence is 12 residues long. V shed 4 bases, J shed 9 bases, and the junction held 3 bases outside the gene matches. CDR1 is MDHEN and CDR2 is SYDVKM in the germline V gene. CDR3 bases: TGTGCCAGCAGTTCTAGACAGGGGCCCCAGCATTTT. This gives the protein CASSSRQGPQHF.

In this sample, this clonotype turned up a few times. The chain uses TRBV27 and TRBJ1-1; D is unclear. Trimming shortened V by 5 bases and J by 4 bases, and 17 bases separated the two germline ends. The CDR3 covers 15 residues. The germline CDR1 and CDR2 sequences are MNHEY and SMNVEV (reference sequence). The CDR3: CASSTLRAYSTEAFF. Written as DNA, the CDR3 is TGTGCCAGCAGTACCCTAAGGGCATATTCCACTGAAGCTTTCTTT.

This clonotype was seen a few times. V usage is TRBV7-9 and J usage is TRBJ2-7, with D perhaps matching TRBD1 (6 bases). This CDR3 region has 14 residues. Germline V lookup: CDR1 SEHNR, CDR2 FQNEAQ (reference sequence). The V end was cut by 4 bases, the J end by 2 bases, with 12 bases between. For the CDR3, the DNA is TGTGCCAGCAGCTCCTGGACAGCTACCTACGAGCAGTACTTC. It is translated as CASSSWTATYEQYF. Filled out from reference TRBV7-9 and TRBJ2-7, the complete variable domain reads DTGVSQNPRHKITKRGQNVTFRCDPISEHNRLYWYRQTLGQGPEFLTYFQNEAQLEKSRLLSDRFSAERPKGSFSTLEIQRTEQGDSAMYLCASSSWTATYEQYFGPGTRLTVT.

The chain joins TRBV5-1 to TRBJ2-1, with 13 bases matching TRBD2. The V segment lost 4 bases and the J segment 8 bases; nucleotides outside the gene matches: 6. The CDR3 covers 15 residues. Germline loops: CDR1 SGHRS, CDR2 YFSETQ. The CDR3 region has the DNA TGCGCCAGCAGCATCGGACTAGCGGGGGATTATGAGCAGTTCTTC. This translates into CASSIGLAGDYEQFF.

Only a few counts were recorded for this clonotype. The chain uses TRBV7-6 and TRBJ2-2; TRBD1 matches at 8 bases. Trimming at V came to 5 bases and at J to 7 bases, leaving 6 bases not matched to a gene. The CDR3 totals 14 residues. Germline CDR1 and CDR2: SGHVS and FNYEAQ. CDR3 in DNA: TGTGCCAGCAGCATTGGGACAGGTCACGGGGAGCTGTTTTTT. Translated, it gives CASSIGTGHGELFF.

This clonotype was recorded a few times. V and J are TRBV4-1 and TRBJ2-7; no definite D call. Germline V CDR1 and CDR2: MGHRA, YSYEKL. Deletions cut 4 bases from V and 5 bases from J, with 12 bases between. The CDR3 runs 13 residues. The CDR3 sequence: CASSPILNHEQYF. CDR3 DNA sequence: TGCGCCAGCAGCCCCATCCTAAACCACGAGCAGTACTTC.

This clonotype has ten or more counts. The chain combines TRBV7-8 with TRBJ2-5, with 8 bases lining up with TRBD1. This CDR3 region has 14 residues. V gave up 7 bases and J gave up 5 bases; unmatched junction bases: 9. CDR1 is SGHVS, CDR2 FQNEAQ, per germline. Written as DNA, the CDR3 is TGTGCCAGCAAGTCAGGGGGCCTGTGGGAGACCCAGTACTTC. Its translation is CASKSGGLWETQYF.

This clonotype was observed a few times. CDR3 nucleotide sequence: TGTGCCACCAGCAGAGATCAAGGTGGGGACACCGGGGAGCTGTTTTTT. Amino acids: CATSRDQGGDTGELFF. The chain links TRBV15 to TRBJ2-2; D gene uncertain. Germline V CDR1 and CDR2: LNHNV, YYDKDF (reference sequence). Trimming removed 0 bases at V and 3 bases at J, with 11 bases between. The CDR3 is made up of 16 amino acids.

In nucleotides, the CDR3 is TGTGCCAGCAGCCCCACAGGGGAGTACCAAGAGACCCAGTACTTC. It is translated as CASSPTGEYQETQYF. This sequence joins TRBV28 and TRBJ2-5; 7 nucleotides agree with TRBD1. The CDR3 covers 15 residues. Germline V gene sequence: CDR1 MDHEN, CDR2 SYDVKM. V was pared by 6 bases and J by 0 bases, with 7 bases of the junction left unmatched.

The chain has TRBV3-1 and TRBJ2-1; 9 nucleotides line up with TRBD2. The CDR3 spans 18 residues. Germline values: CDR1 LGHDT, CDR2 YNNKEL (reference sequence). V gave up 4 bases and J gave up 7 bases; unmatched junction bases: 17. The CDR3 DNA sequence: TGTGCCAGCAGCCCCTTCCTCCCCGGTTCAGGACTAGCGAATGAGCAGTTCTTC. The encoded protein is CASSPFLPGSGLANEQFF.

The chain combines TRBV27 with TRBJ1-6, with D perhaps matching TRBD1 (6 bases). V was trimmed by 5 bases and J by 8 bases, leaving 16 bases between them. The germline V gene encodes CDR1 MNHEY and CDR2 SMNVEV (reference sequence). The length of the CDR3 is 15 residues. CDR3 protein: CASSARQDLHSPLHF. The DNA for the CDR3 is TGTGCCAGCAGTGCCCGACAGGATCTTCATTCACCCCTCCACTTT.

The chain carries TRBV20-1 and TRBJ2-7; TRBD2 aligns across 7 bases. Germline CDR1 reads DFQATT; CDR2 reads SNEGSKA (reference sequence). The CDR3 is 15 residues long. With V trimmed by 3 bases and J by 0 bases, 8 bases remained unmatched. This CDR3 is CSARGGAGNSYEQYF. In DNA, the CDR3 is TGCAGTGCTAGGGGAGGGGCGGGCAACTCCTACGAGCAGTACTTC.

This clonotype was recorded once. The chain uses TRBV11-2 and TRBJ2-6; D might be TRBD2 (6 bases). Deletions cut 6 bases from V and 0 bases from J, with 15 bases between. This CDR3 spans 17 amino acids. Germline values: CDR1 SGHAT, CDR2 FQNNGV. CDR3 DNA sequence: TGTGCCAGCAGGATCCCCGCGGGGCTCTCTGGGGCCAACGTCCTGACTTTC. Translated: CASRIPAGLSGANVLTF.

This clonotype was seen a few times. This chain joins TRBV7-9 and TRBJ1-2; 8 bases line up with TRBD1. V shed 0 bases, J shed 5 bases, and the junction held 5 bases outside the gene matches. The CDR3 is 15 residues long. CDR1 SEHNR and CDR2 FQNEAQ come from the germline V gene (reference sequence). As DNA, the CDR3 is TGTGCCAGCAGCTTAGCCCAGGGGGCTTGGTATGGCTACACCTTC. Residues: CASSLAQGAWYGYTF.

This clonotype has ten or more counts. This sequence joins TRBV7-8 and TRBJ2-5; 10 bases line up with TRBD2. J was trimmed by 4 bases and V by 4 bases; bases with no gene match: 3. Per germline, CDR1 SGHVS and CDR2 FQNEAQ. The length of the CDR3 is 14 residues. As DNA, the CDR3 is TGTGCCAGCAGCTCGGGACTAGCGACAGAGACCCAGTACTTC. Translated: CASSSGLATETQYF.

This clonotype has a handful of counts. The V and J genes are TRBV6-2 or TRBV6-3 and TRBJ2-7; 9 bases align to TRBD2. The CDR3 is 14 amino acids. J was trimmed by 3 bases and V by 8 bases; bases with no gene match: 8. The germline gives CDR1 MNHEY, CDR2 SVGEGT. CDR3 in amino acids: CASQPATSGYEQYF. In nucleotides, the CDR3 is TGTGCCAGCCAGCCAGCGACTAGCGGCTACGAGCAGTACTTC.